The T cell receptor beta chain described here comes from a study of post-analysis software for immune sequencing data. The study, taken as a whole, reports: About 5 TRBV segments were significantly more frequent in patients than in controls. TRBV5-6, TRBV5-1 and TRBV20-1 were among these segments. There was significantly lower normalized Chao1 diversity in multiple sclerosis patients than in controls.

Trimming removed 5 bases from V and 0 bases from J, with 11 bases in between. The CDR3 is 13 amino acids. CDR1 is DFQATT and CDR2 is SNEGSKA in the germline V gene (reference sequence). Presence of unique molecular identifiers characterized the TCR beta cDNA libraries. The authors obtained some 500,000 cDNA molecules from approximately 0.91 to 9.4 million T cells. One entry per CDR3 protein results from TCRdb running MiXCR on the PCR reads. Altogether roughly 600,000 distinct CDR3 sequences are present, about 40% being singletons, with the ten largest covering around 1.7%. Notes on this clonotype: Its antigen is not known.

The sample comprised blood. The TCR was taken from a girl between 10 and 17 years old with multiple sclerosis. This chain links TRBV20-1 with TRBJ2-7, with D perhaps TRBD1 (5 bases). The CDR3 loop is CSASKTGSYEQYF. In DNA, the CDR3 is TGCAGTGCTTCTAAAACAGGCTCCTACGAGCAGTACTTC.